A selection of T cell receptor beta chains follows, all from one sample in a study. Via MiXCR, TCRdb re-called the multiplex PCR reads, giving one row per CDR3 protein. The sample shows nearly 1,000 distinct CDR3 sequences, under 6.5% of them seen only once. Sequences were obtained from tumor-infiltrating naive CD4+ T cells sorted from the breast tumor. The source of these receptors is a female donor with breast cancer. CDR3s include the opening cysteine and the closing phenylalanine or tryptophan. Each record gives: V gene, D gene, CDR3 protein. D genes are given only for firm matches.

v_gene: TRBV12-3/TRBV12-4; d_gene: TRBD1; CDR3aa: CASSLVGQRNYGYTF
v_gene: TRBV12-3/TRBV12-4; d_gene: -; CDR3aa: CASSLPGAENYGYTF
v_gene: TRBV12-3/TRBV12-4; d_gene: -; CDR3aa: CASSGPQGRVGYTF
v_gene: TRBV12-3/TRBV12-4; d_gene: -; CDR3aa: CASREIRIGGNYGYTF
v_gene: TRBV12-3/TRBV12-4; d_gene: -; CDR3aa: CAVKRWVNYGYTF
v_gene: TRBV12-3/TRBV12-4; d_gene: TRBD1; CDR3aa: CASSHMTGQRGYTF
v_gene: TRBV12-3/TRBV12-4; d_gene: -; CDR3aa: CASRFPERARGYTF
v_gene: TRBV12-3/TRBV12-4; d_gene: -; CDR3aa: CASRQRTASYGYTF
v_gene: TRBV12-3/TRBV12-4; d_gene: TRBD1; CDR3aa: CASSPGTAFRGYTF
v_gene: TRBV12-3/TRBV12-4; d_gene: TRBD1; CDR3aa: CASSLPGQLYGGYTF
v_gene: TRBV12-3/TRBV12-4; d_gene: -; CDR3aa: CASSLQGRGYTF